One sample yielded the 2 T cell receptor beta chains listed below, sequenced in a study of human T cells and chemical hapten exposure. MiXCR, applied by TCRdb to the RACE reads, yields one record per CDR3 protein. The repertoire holds approximately 260,000 distinct CDR3 sequences, roughly 7.7% seen once, with about 1.1% in the top ten. Noted time point: pre-sensitization, week 0. As for treatment: therapeutic diphenylcyclopropenone sensitization with weekly scalp DPC. Sample: whole blood, taken in connection with sensitization to the hapten diphenylcyclopropenone (DPC). Receptor source: a young man with alopecia areata. Some clones in this sample may be carry-over from other donors' samples.

The V gene is TRBV20-1, the J gene TRBJ2-1; TRBD2 matches 11 bases. CDR3 length: 13 amino acids. Germline CDR1 reads DFQATT; CDR2 reads SNEGSKA (reference sequence). CDR3 region: CSGQNAGTSGQFF. CDR3 in DNA: TGCAGCGGTCAAAATGCCGGGACTAGCGGCCAGTTCTTC.

The sample holds many counts of this clonotype. The V call is TRBV6-5, the J call TRBJ1-6; TRBD1 might be the D (6 bases). This CDR3 region has 16 residues. CDR1 MNHEY and CDR2 SVGAGI come from the germline V gene. Deletions cut 0 bases from V and 6 bases from J, with 12 bases between. This CDR3 reads CASSYSWDTSNSPLHF. The CDR3 nucleotides are TGTGCCAGCAGTTACTCGTGGGACACGAGTAATTCACCCCTCCACTTT.